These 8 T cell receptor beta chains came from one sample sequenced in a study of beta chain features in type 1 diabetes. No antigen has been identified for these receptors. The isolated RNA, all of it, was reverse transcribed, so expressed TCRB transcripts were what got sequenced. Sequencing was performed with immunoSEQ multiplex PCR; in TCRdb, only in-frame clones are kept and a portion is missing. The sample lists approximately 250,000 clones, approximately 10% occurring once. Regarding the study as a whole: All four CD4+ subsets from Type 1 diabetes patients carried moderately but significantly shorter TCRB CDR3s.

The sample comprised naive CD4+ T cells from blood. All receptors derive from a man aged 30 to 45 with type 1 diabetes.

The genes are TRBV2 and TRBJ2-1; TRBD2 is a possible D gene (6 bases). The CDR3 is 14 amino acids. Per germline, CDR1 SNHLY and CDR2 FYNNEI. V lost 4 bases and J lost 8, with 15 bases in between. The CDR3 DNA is TGTGCCAGCAGTGGCTTGGGCAGGGAGGATGAGCAGTTCTTC. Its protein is CASSGLGREDEQFF.

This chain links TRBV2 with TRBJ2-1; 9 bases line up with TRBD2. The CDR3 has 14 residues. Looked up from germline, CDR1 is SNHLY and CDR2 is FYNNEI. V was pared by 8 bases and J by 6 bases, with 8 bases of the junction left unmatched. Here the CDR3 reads CASPGTSRVNEQFF. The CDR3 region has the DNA TGTGCCAGCCCCGGGACTAGCAGGGTCAATGAGCAGTTCTTC.

The DNA for the CDR3 is TGTGCCAGCAGTGAAGAATCCGCCTACGAGCAGTACTTC. As protein: CASSEESAYEQYF. The V gene is TRBV2, the J gene TRBJ2-7; unclear D gene. The CDR3 runs to 13 residues. Trimming cost V 1 base and J 2 bases, with 6 bases left between them. Germline-derived CDR1 and CDR2 are SNHLY and FYNNEI.

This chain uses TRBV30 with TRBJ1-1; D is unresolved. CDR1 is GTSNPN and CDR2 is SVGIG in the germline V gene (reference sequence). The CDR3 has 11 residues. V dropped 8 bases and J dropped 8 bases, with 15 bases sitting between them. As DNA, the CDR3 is TGTGCCAGAGGAGTAGCAGAAGAAGCTTTCTTT. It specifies CARGVAEEAFF.

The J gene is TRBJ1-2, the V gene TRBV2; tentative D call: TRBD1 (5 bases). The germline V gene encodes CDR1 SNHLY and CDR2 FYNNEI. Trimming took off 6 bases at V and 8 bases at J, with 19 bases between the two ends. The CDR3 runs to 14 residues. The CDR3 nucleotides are TGTGCCAGCAGCCCGGACACCCGGACCTCCGGCTACACCTTC. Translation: CASSPDTRTSGYTF.

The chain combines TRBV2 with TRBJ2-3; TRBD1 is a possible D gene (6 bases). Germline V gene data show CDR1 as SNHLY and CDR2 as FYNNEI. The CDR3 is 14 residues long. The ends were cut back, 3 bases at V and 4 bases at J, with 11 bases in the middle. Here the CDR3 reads CASSDTGKSDTQYF. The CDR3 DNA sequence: TGTGCCAGCAGTGATACAGGGAAATCAGATACGCAGTATTTT.

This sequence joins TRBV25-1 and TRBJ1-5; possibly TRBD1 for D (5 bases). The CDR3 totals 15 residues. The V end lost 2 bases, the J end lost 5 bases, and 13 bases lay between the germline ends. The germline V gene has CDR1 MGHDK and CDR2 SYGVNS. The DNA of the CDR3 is TGTGCCAGCAGTGAACGGGGGTCGGGAGATCAGCCCCAGCATTTT. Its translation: CASSERGSGDQPQHF.

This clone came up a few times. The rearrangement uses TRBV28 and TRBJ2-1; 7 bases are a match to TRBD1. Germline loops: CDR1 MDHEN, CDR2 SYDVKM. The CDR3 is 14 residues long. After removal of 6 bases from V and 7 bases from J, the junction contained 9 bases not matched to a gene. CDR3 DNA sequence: TGTGCCAGCAGGGGGCCAGGGGGACGGAATGAGCAGTTCTTC. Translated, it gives CASRGPGGRNEQFF.